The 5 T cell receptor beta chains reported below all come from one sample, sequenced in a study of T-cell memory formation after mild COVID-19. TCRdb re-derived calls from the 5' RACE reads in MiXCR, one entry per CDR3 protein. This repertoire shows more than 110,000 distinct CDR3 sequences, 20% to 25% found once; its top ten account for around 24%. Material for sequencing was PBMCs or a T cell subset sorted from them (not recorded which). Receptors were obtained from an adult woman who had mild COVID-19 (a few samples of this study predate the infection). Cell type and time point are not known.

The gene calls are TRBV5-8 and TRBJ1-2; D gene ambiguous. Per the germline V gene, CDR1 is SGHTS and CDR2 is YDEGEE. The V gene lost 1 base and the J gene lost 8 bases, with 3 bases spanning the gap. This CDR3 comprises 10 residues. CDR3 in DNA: TGTGCCAGCAGCTTGATAGGCTACACCTTC. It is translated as CASSLIGYTF.

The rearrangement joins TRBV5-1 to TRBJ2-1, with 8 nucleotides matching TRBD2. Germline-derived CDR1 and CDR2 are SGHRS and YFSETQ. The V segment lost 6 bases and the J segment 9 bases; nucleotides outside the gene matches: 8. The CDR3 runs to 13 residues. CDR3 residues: CASTPRGGAEQFF. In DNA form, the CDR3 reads TGCGCCAGCACCCCCCGGGGGGGTGCTGAGCAGTTCTTC.

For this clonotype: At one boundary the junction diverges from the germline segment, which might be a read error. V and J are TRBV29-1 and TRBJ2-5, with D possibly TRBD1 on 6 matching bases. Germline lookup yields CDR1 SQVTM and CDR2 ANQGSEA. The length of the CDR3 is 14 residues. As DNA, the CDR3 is TGCAGCGTTGAGGGGGCGGGCGGCCAAGAGACCCACTACTTC. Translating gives CSVEGAGGQETHYF.

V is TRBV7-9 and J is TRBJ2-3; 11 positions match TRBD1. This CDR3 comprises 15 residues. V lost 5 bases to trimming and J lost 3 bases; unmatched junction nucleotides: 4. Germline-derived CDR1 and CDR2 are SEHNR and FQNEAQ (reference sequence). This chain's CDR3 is CASSQGTGGTDTQYF. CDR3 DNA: TGTGCCAGCAGCCAAGGGACAGGGGGGACAGATACGCAGTATTTT.

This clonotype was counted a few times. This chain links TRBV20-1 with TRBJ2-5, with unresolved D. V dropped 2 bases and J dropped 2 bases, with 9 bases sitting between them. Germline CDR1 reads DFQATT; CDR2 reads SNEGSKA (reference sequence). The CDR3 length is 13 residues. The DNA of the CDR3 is TGCAGTGCTAGATTACGGTGGCAAGAGACCCAGTACTTC. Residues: CSARLRWQETQYF.